This T cell receptor (beta chain) was identified in a study of Ad26.COV2.S vaccination and SARS-CoV-2 variants. Study in general: Donor got 5x10^10 or 1x10^11 viral particles of Ad26.COV2.S.

Sequencing was performed with immunoSEQ multiplex PCR; in TCRdb, only in-frame clones are kept and a portion is missing. The data show about 280,000 clones, about 87% seen once. Points from the study as a whole: Relative to placebo recipients, vaccine recipients exhibited elevated spike-specific TCR breadth. Analyses of TCR breadth and depth may have underestimated total T cell responses.

Treatment in this sample: roughly 18 received Ad26.COV2.S at low or high dose, single or two shots; several received placebo; per-sample allocation not given. Sample collection was performed on day 63 after the first vaccine or placebo injection. The donor was a Boston adult aged 18-55 years. This CDR3 is built from 14 residues. With V trimmed by 4 bases and J by 2 bases, 2 bases remained unmatched. CDR1 and CDR2 (germline): WNHNN, SYGVQD (reference sequence). As concerns this clone: Its antigen is unidentified.

The sample consisted of peripheral blood, taken in a trial of Ad26.COV2.S vaccine versus placebo. The V call is TRBV10-1, the J call TRBJ2-7; TRBD2 agrees at 10 bases. The sequence was obtained from a person aged 18-65 years who received the Ad26.COV2.S COVID-19 vaccine or a placebo. CDR3 in DNA: TGCGCCAGCAGTGCTCTAGCGGGGGCCTACGAGCAGTACTTC. Translation: CASSALAGAYEQYF.